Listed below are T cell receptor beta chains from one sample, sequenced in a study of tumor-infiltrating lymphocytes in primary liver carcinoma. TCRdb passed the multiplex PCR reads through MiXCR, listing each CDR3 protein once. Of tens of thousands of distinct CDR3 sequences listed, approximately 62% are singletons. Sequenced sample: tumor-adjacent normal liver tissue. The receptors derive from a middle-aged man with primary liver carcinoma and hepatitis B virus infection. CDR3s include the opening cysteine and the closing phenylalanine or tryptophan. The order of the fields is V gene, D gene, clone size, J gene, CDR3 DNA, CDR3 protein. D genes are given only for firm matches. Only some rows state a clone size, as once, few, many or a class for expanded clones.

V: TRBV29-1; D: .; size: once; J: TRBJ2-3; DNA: TGCAGCGTTTCTGGGATAGGGGCGTCAGATATGCAGTATTTT; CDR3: CSVSGIGASDMQYF
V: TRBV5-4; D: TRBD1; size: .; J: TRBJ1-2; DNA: TGTGCCTGCAGCCTACAGGGGGTTAACTATGGCTACACCTTC; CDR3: CACSLQGVNYGYTF
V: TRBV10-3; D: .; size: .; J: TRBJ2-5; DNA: TGTGCCATCAGTGTGCGACACCGGGCGGGGGCTGCGCCCCAGTACTTC; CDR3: CAISVRHRAGAAPQYF
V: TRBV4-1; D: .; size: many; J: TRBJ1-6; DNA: TGCGCCAGCAGCCAAGATAGCACAGGGAATTCACCCCTCCACTTT; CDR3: CASSQDSTGNSPLHF
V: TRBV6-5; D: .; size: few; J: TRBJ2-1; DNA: TGTGCCAGCAGAACCACAGGGCCTGAGCAGTTCTTC; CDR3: CASRTTGPEQFF
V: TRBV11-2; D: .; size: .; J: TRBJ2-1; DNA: TGTGTCAGCAGCTTTGTCGTTAGCTATGAGCAGTTCTTC; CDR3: CVSSFVVSYEQFF
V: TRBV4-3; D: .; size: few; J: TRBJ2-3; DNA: TGCGCCAGCAACCAAGATTTAAACACCCCAGATACGCAGTATTTT; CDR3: CASNQDLNTPDTQYF
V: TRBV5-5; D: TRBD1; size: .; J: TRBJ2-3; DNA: TGTGCCAGCAGCTACGATAGGGGGCCAGATATGCAGTATTTT; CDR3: CASSYDRGPDMQYF
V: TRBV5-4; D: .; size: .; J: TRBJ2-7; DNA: TGTGCCAGCAGCTCCCCAAGTCGCGAGAAGCAGTACTTT; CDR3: CASSSPSREKQYF
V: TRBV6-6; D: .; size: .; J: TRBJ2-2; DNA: TGTGCCAGCAGTTATGCCGCCCGTAATGCCGGGGAGCTGTTTTTT; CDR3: CASSYAARNAGELFF
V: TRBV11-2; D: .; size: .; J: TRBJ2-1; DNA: TGTATCAGCAGCTTAGATGGGCGATTCTGCGGGACCCTTTACAATGAGCAGTTCTTC; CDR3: CISSLDGRFCGTLYNEQFF
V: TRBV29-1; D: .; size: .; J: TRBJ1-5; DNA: TGCAGCGTTGTCGTGACGGGGGGCCCCAATCAGCCCCATCATTTT; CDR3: CSVVVTGGPNQPHHF
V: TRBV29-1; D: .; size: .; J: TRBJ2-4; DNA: TGCAGCGTTGAAGATGTCAGGGCGACCAAAAACATTCAGTACTTC; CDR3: CSVEDVRATKNIQYF
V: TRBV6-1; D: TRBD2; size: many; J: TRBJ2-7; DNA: TGTGCCAGCAGTGGGGGACTAGCGGACAGCTCCTACGAGCAGTACTTC; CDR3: CASSGGLADSSYEQYF
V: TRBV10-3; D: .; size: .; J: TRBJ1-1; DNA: TGTGCCATCAGCATCGACAGAGGTAACACTGAAGCTCTCTTT; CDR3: CAISIDRGNTEALF
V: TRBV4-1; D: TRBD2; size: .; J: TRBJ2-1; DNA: TGCGCCAGCACTCAAACCGGGACTAGCGGGAGTAATGAGCAGTTCTTC; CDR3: CASTQTGTSGSNEQFF
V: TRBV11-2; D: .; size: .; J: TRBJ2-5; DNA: TGTGCTAGCAGCATAGCGAGGCTAGCCCTGGGAAAAAAAGAGACCCAGTATTTC; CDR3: CASSIARLALGKKETQYF
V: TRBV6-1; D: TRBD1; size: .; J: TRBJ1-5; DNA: TGTGCCAGCAGCGGGGACAGGAGCGGGGGTCAGGCCCAGCTTTTT; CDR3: CASSGDRSGGQAQLF
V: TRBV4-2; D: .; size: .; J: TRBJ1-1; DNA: TGCGCCAGCAGACAAAAACGTAACACTGAAGCTTTCTTT; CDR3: CASRQKRNTEAFF
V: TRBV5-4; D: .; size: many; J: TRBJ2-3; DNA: TGTGCCAGCAGCTTGACGCGGGAAGTTTTGTCAGATACGCAGTATTTT; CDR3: CASSLTREVLSDTQYF
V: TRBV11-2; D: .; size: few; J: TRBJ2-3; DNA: TGTGCCAGCAGCTTAAGTAGGACTATCAGCGCAGATACGCAGTATTTT; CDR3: CASSLSRTISADTQYF
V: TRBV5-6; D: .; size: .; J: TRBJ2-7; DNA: TGTGCCAGCAGTCTTAAAAGGGACGAGCTGTACTTC; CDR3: CASSLKRDELYF
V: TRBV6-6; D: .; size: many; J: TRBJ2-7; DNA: TGTGCCAGCAGTCGTACCCTAGGCGAGCAGTACTTC; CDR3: CASSRTLGEQYF
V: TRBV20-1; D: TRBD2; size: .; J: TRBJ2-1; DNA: TGCAGTGCTAGGGAGACTACCGGGAGGAACAATGAGCAGTTCTTC; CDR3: CSARETTGRNNEQFF
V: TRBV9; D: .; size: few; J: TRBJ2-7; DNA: TGTGCCAGCAGCACCCGGGACATCGAAGGGGAGCAGTACTTC; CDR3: CASSTRDIEGEQYF
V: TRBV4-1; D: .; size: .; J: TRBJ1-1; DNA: TGCGCCAACAGCCAGGGGTCATGGAACACTGAAGCTTTCTTT; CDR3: CANSQGSWNTEAFF
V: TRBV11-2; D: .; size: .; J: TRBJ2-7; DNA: TGTACCAGCAGCTTAGGGATGGCACCAAAACCCTACGAGCTGTACTTC; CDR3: CTSSLGMAPKPYELYF
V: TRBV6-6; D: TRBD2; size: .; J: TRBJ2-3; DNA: TGTGCCAGCAGTTATTCGGGACTAGCGGGGGCACTAGATACGCAGTATTTT; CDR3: CASSYSGLAGALDTQYF